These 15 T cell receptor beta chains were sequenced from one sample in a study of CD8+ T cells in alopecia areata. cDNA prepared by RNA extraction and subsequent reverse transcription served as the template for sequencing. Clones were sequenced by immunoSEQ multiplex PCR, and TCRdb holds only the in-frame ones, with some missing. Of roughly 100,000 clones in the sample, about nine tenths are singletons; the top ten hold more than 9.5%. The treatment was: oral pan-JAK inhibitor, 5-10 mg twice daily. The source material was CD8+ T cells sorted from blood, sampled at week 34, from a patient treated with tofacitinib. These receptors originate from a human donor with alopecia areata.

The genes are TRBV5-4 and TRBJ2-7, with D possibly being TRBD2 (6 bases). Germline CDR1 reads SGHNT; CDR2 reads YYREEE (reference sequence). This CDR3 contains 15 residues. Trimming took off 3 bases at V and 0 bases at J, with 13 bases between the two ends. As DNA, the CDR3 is TGTGCCAGCAGCTCCGTTAGCGGATCCTCCTACGAGCAGTACTTC. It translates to CASSSVSGSSYEQYF.

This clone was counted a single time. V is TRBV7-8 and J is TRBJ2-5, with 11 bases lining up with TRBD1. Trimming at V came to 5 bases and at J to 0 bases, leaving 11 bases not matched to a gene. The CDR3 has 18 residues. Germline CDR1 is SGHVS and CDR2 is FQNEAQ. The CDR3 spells CASSPRTGGQRNQETQYF. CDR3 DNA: TGTGCCAGCAGCCCCCGGACAGGGGGCCAGAGGAACCAAGAGACCCAGTACTTC.

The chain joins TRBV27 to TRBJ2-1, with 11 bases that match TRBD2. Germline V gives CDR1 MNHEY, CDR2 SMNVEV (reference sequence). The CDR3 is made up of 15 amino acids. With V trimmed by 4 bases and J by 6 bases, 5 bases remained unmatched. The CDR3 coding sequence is TGTGCCAGCAGTTCCGGGACTAGCGGACTCAATGAGCAGTTCTTC. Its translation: CASSSGTSGLNEQFF.

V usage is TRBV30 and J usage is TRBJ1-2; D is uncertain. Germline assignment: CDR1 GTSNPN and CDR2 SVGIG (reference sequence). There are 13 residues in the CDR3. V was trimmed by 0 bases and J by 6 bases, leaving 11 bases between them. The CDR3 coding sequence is TGTGCCTGGAGTGTTAAGTTTATCGATGGCTACACCTTC. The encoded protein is CAWSVKFIDGYTF.

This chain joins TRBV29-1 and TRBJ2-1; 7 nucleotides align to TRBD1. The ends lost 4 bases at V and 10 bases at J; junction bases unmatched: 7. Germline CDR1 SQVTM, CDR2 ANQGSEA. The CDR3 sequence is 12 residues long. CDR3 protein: CSVAAGGWEQFF. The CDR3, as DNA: TGCAGCGTTGCCGCAGGGGGTTGGGAGCAGTTCTTC.

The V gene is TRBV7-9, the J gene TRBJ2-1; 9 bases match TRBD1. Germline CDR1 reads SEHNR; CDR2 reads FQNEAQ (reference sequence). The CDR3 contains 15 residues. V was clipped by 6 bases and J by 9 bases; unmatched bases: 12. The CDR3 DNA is TGTGCCAGCAGTCAAGGACAGGGGATGCTAGGTGAGCAGTTCTTC. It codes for CASSQGQGMLGEQFF.

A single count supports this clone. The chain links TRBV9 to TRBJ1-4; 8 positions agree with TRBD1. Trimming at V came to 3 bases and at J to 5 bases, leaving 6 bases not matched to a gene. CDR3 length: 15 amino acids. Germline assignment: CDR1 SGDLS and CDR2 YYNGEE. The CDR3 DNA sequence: TGTGCCAGCAGCGCCCGACAGGGGTTGAATGAAAAACTGTTTTTT. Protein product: CASSARQGLNEKLFF.

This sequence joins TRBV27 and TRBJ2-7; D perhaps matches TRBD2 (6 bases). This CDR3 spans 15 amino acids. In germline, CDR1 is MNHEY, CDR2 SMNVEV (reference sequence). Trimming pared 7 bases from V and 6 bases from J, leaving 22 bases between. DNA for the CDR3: TGTGCCAGCACTCCCGGGGGTATCCCTTTTGGCGAGCAGTACTTC. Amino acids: CASTPGGIPFGEQYF.

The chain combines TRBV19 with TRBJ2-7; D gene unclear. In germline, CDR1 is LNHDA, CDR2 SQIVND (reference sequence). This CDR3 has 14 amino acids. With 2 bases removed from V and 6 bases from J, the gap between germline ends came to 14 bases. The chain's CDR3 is CASSITTTAFEQYF. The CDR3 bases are TGTGCCAGTAGTATAACCACCACAGCGTTCGAGCAGTACTTC. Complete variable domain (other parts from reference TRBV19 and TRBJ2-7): DGGITQSPKYLFRKEGQNVTLSCEQNLNHDAMYWYRQDPGQGLRLIYYSQIVNDFQKGDIAEGYSVSREKKESFPLTVTSAQKNPTAFYLCASSITTTAFEQYFGPGTRLTVT.

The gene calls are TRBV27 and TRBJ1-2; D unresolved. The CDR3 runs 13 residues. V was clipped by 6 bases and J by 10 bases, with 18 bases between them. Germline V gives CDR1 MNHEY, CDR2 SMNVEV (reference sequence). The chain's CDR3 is CASSDGGLRPYTF. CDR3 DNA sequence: TGTGCCAGCAGCGACGGCGGGTTAAGGCCCTACACCTTC.

CDR3 loop: CASSLGADYEQYF. The DNA of the CDR3 is TGTGCCAGCAGCTTGGGGGCGGACTACGAGCAGTACTTC. This chain connects TRBV5-4 to TRBJ2-7; no clear D. CDR3 length: 13 amino acids. V was shortened by 0 bases and J by 3 bases, with 7 bases between the two germline ends. Germline-derived CDR1 and CDR2 are SGHNT and YYREEE (reference sequence).

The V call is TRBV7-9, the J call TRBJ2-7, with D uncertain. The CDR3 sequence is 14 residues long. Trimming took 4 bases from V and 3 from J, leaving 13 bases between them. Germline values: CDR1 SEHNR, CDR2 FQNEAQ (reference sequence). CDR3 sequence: CASSSESAFYEQYF. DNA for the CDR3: TGTGCCAGCAGCTCCGAATCAGCATTCTACGAGCAGTACTTC.

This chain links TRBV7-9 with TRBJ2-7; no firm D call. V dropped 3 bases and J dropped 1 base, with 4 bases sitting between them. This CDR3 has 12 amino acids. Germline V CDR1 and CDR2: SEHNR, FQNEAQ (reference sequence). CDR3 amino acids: CASSLPSYEQYF. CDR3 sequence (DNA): TGTGCCAGCAGCTTGCCTTCCTACGAGCAGTACTTC.

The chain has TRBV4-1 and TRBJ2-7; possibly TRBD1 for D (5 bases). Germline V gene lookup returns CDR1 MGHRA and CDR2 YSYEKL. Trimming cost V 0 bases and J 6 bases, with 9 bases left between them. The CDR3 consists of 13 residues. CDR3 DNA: TGCGCCAGCAGCCAAGAGGCAGGGTTCGAGCAGTACTTC. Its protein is CASSQEAGFEQYF.

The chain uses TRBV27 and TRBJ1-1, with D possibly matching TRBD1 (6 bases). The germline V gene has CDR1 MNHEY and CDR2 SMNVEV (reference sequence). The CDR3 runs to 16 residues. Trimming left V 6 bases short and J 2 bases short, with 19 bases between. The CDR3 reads CASSSRPGQGNTEAFF. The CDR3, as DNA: TGTGCCAGCAGCTCTAGACCGGGACAAGGTAACACTGAAGCTTTCTTT.